This note documents a single T cell receptor beta chain sequence. Its antigen is unknown. Per-base quality was not reported, and no clone a single base away is much larger than it. This specimen belongs to a study of CD8+ T cells in alopecia areata (dated by TCRdb to the late 2010s). At the level of the whole study: Treated patients were enrolled in an open-label pilot trial of oral tofacitinib at 5 to 10 mg twice daily for moderate-to-severe alopecia areata. Patients received tofacitinib for 6 to 18 months and were then followed off drug for 6 months to check for delayed response and recurrence. On the human side, TCRbeta sequencing was run on scalp tissue and on sorted CD4+ and CD8+ peripheral blood T cells from healthy controls and from alopecia areata patients with either patchy or totalis/universalis disease. RNA came from the PAXgene miRNA kit for fixed scalp, the miRNeasy kit for PBMCs, and the RNeasy kit for mouse skin. Biopsies were taken from tofacitinib-treated patients at baseline and again at 4 and 24 weeks into treatment, and several of those patients also had a later scalp biopsy. Clonality in the scalp was compared among normal scalp (n=4), patchy alopecia areata scalp (n=8), and alopecia totalis/universalis scalp (n=8). TCRbeta CDR3 regions were amplified by immunoSEQ multiplex PCR using 35 Vbeta forward and 13 Jbeta reverse primers. In both human patients and the C3H/HeJ mouse model, the study applied high-throughput TCRbeta sequencing to look at T cell clonal expansion in alopecia areata.

The method behind the library was the immunoSEQ multiplex PCR assay. To provide template for TCR sequencing, every sample had RNA extracted and reverse transcribed into cDNA. SuperScript III was used to make first-strand cDNA, primed with a 2:1 mix of oligo-dT and random hexamers. A synthetic immune receptor repertoire was used to gauge amplification bias, and whatever bias remained was removed computationally. Turning to the authors' computational methods: After raw reads were preprocessed to remove errors, the CDR3 was defined following IMGT conventions as running from the conserved cysteine to phenylalanine. Clonality was computed as 1 minus the Shannon entropy, with the entropy normalized by log2 of the number of productive unique TCRs. CD4 or CD8 identity of scalp clones was inferred by cross-referencing scalp TCRbeta sequences with sorted blood CD4 and CD8 repertoires. The table comes from immuneACCESS by way of TCRdb, which keeps in-frame sequences with V and J called. Part of the clones is missing from these tables; in studies checked, under half for an unresolved V gene and the rest for unknown reasons. D and trimming come from the DNA, and the V and J calls and clone size come from that table. The table for this sample lists 140,000 or so clones; 40% to 55% of them were counted only once. The top ten clonotypes cover around 1% of the sample.

Taken with the paper, the label for time point translates to: baseline before oral tofacitinib. Peripheral blood and lesional scalp punch biopsies were obtained from patients with alopecia areata. After PBMCs were isolated by density centrifugation and stained for CD3, CD4 and CD8, a FACSAria was used to sort CD4+ and CD8+ T cells. Taken from the germline V gene, the CDR1 and CDR2 loops are KGHSH and LQKENI. At the junction V is shortened by 3 bases and J by 6 bases; bases outside the gene matches: 16. The cysteine opens and the phenylalanine closes a CDR3 of 17 amino acids. CDR3 DNA only is kept here, 51 bases in frame from base 1. What the authors observed across the whole study: Shared TCR sequences between patients were less evident than in mice, which may be partly attributable to HLA diversity in the patient population. Compared with normal scalp, lesional scalp, particularly in alopecia totalis/universalis, had higher clonality and more expanded CD8+ clones, which suggests antigenic drive. Unlike mouse skin, which is dominated by gammadelta T cells, normal human skin has resident alphabeta T cells that are also sequenced, and this complicates analysis of the scalp TCR repertoire.

The sequence came from a human donor with alopecia areata. The rearrangement combines TRBV18 with TRBJ1-2; 7 of the junction bases match TRBD1. The material was CD4+ T cells sorted from blood, obtained at week 0. The DNA sequence is given as TGTGCCAGCTCACCTATCGGACAGGACGGCGGGGAAGATGGCTACACCTTC. Its product reads: CASSPIGQDGGEDGYTF.